The 2 T cell receptor beta chains presented below share a single source sample, sequenced in a study of T-cell memory formation after mild COVID-19. In TCRdb, the 5' RACE reads were re-called with MiXCR into one record per CDR3 protein. This table has about 200,000 distinct CDR3 sequences, more than 8% appearing once. Material for sequencing was PBMCs or a T cell subset sorted from them (not recorded which). These receptors were collected from a man in his late teens or twenties who had mild COVID-19 (a few samples of this study predate the infection). Cell type and time point are not known.

The gene calls are TRBV12-5 and TRBJ2-1; no clear D. In germline, CDR1 is LGHNT, CDR2 FRNRAP. V lost 0 bases and J 2 bases, leaving 14 bases between the germline ends. The CDR3 has 17 amino acids. The chain's CDR3 is CASGLVLRSPPYNEQFF. Here the CDR3 DNA reads TGTGCTAGTGGTTTGGTACTTAGGTCCCCACCCTACAATGAGCAGTTCTTC. Using reference TRBV12-5 and TRBJ2-1 for the parts outside the CDR3, the full variable domain is DARVTQTPRHKVTEMGQEVTMRCQPILGHNTVFWYRQTMMQGLELLAYFRNRAPLDDSGMPKDRFSAEMPDATLATLKIQPSEPRDSAVYFCASGLVLRSPPYNEQFFGPGTRLTVL.

Only a few counts were recorded for this clonotype. The V call is TRBV3-1, the J call TRBJ2-3; TRBD1 matches at 7 bases. The CDR3 consists of 16 residues. The germline V gene encodes CDR1 LGHDT and CDR2 YNNKEL (reference sequence). Trimming cost V 4 bases and J 1 base; bases outside gene matches: 8. CDR3 sequence reads: CASSPHTGVGTDTQYF. For the CDR3, the DNA is TGTGCCAGCAGCCCCCACACAGGGGTGGGCACAGATACGCAGTATTTT.